This T cell receptor beta chain was identified in a study of technical replicates of blood from several donors. With 3 bases removed from V and 7 bases from J, the gap between germline ends came to 9 bases. Germline CDR1 is LGHNA and CDR2 is YNFKEQ. The CDR3 totals 13 residues. TCRdb keeps only in-frame clones here, not all; method: immunoSEQ multiplex PCR. The sample holds 35,000 to 50,000 clones, around 96% seen once. The clonotype originates from a human donor in good health. Sequenced material: T cells isolated from PBMCs. The chain uses TRBV4-2 and TRBJ2-2; no definite D call. In DNA form, the CDR3 reads TGTGCCAGCAGCCAGGTCATCGGCGGGGAGCTGTTTTTT. Translating gives CASSQVIGGELFF.